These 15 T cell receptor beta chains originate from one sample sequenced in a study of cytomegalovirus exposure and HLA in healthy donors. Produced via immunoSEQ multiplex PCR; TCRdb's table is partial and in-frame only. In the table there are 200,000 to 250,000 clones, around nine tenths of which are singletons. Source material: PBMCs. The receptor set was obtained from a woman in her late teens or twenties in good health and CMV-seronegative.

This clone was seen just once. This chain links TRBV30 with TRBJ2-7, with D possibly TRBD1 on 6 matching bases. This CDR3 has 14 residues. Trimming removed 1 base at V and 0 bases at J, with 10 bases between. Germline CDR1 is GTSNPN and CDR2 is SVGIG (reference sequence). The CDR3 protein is CAWSADRSSYEQYF. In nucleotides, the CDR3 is TGTGCCTGGAGTGCCGACAGGAGCTCCTACGAGCAGTACTTC.

CDR3 bases: TGTGCCAGCAGCCCCCAGGGACTAGCGGATGGTACGCAGTATTTT. It encodes CASSPQGLADGTQYF. The chain joins TRBV7-6 to TRBJ2-3, with 11 bases matching TRBD2. Trimming removed 5 bases from V and 8 bases from J; junction bases left unmatched: 9. CDR1 is SGHVS, CDR2 FNYEAQ, per germline. The CDR3 length is 15 residues.

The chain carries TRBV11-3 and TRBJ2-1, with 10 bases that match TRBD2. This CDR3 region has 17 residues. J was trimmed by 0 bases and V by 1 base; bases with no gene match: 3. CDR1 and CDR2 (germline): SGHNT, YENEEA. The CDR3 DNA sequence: TGTGCCAGCAGCTTAGCAGCTAGCGGGGGCTCCTACAATGAGCAGTTCTTC. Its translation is CASSLAASGGSYNEQFF.

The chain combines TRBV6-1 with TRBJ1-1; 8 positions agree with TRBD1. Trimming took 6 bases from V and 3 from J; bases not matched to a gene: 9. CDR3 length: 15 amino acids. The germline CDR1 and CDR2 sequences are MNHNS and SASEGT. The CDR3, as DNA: TGTGCCAGCAGGACAGGGGAATCGAGATACACTGAAGCTTTCTTT. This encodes CASRTGESRYTEAFF.

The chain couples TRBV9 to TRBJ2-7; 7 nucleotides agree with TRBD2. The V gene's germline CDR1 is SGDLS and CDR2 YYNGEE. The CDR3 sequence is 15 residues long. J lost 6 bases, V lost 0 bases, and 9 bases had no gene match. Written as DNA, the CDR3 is TGTGCCAGCAGCGTAGATACGCGGGAGTCCCCCGAGCAGTACTTC. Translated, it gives CASSVDTRESPEQYF.

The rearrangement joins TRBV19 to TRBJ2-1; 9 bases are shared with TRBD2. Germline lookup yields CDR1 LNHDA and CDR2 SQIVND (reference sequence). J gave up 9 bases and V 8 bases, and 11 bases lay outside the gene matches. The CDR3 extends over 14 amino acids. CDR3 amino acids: CASSLAGEGVEQFF. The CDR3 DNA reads TGTGCCAGTTCTTTAGCGGGAGAGGGGGTTGAGCAGTTCTTC.

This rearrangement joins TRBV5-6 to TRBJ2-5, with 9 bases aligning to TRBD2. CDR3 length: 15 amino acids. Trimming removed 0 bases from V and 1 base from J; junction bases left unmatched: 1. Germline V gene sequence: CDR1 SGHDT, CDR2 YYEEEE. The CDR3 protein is CASSLVSGSQETQYF. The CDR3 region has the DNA TGTGCCAGCAGCTTGGTTAGCGGGAGCCAAGAGACCCAGTACTTC.

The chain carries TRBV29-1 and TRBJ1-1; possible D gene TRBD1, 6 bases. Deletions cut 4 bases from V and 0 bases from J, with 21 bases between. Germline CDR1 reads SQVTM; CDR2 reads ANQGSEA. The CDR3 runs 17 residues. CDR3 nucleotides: TGCAGCGTTGTCTTTCCCTACAGGGTTACTTTGAACACTGAAGCTTTCTTT. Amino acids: CSVVFPYRVTLNTEAFF.

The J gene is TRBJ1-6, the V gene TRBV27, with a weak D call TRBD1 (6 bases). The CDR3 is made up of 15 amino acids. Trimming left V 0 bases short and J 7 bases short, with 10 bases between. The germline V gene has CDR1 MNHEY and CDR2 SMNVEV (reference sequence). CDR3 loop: CASSLSQGGNSPLHF. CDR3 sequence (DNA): TGTGCCAGCAGTTTATCACAGGGCGGGAATTCACCCCTCCACTTT.

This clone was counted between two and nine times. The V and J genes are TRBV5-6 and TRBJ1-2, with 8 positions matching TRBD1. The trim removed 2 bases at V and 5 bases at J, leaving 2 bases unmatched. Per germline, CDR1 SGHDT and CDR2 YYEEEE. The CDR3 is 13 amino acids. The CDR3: CASSFQGAYGYTF. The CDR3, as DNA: TGTGCCAGCAGCTTCCAGGGGGCGTATGGCTACACCTTC.

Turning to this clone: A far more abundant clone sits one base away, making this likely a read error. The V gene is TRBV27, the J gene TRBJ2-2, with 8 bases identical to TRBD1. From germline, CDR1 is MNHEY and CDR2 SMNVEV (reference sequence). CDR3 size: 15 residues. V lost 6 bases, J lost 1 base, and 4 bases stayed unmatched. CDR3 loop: CASSLGTGNTGELFF. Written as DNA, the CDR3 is TGTGCCAGCAGCCTCGGGACAGGGAACACCGGGGAGCTGTTTTTT.

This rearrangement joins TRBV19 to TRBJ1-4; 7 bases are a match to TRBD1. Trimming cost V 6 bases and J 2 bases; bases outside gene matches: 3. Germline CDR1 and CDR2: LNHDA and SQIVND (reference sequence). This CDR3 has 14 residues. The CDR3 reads CASSPDRTNEKLFF. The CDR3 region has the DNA TGTGCCAGTAGCCCGGACAGGACTAATGAAAAACTGTTTTTT.

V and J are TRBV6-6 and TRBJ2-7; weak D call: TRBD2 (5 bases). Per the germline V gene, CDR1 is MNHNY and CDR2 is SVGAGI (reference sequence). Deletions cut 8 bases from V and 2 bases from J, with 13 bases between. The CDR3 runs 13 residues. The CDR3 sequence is CASSRAEAYEQYF. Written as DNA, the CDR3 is TGTGCCAGCTCCCGGGCGGAGGCCTACGAGCAGTACTTC.

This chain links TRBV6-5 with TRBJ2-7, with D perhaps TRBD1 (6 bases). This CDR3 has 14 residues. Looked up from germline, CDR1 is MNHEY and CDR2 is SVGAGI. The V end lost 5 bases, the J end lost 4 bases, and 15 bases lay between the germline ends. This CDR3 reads CASSPGTRGYEQYF. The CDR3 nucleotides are TGTGCCAGCAGTCCCGGGACGAGGGGGTACGAGCAGTACTTC.

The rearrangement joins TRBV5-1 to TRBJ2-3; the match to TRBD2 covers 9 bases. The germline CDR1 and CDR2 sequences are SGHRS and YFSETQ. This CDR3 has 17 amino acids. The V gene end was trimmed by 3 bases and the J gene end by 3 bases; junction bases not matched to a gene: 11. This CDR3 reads CASSYALAGSLTDTQYF. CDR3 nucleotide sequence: TGCGCCAGCAGCTATGCACTAGCGGGCAGTCTGACAGATACGCAGTATTTT.